The 24 T cell receptor beta chains in this list originate from one sample, sequenced in a study of beta chain features in type 1 diabetes. TCRB transcripts that were expressed got sequenced, as all of the isolated RNA had been reverse transcribed. The protocol was immunoSEQ multiplex PCR, while the TCRdb copy is restricted to in-frame clones and leaves out a portion. The sample has fewer than 650,000 clones, 15% to 19% seen once. Sequencing was done on a sample of naive CD4+ T cells from blood. These receptors all stem from a young man in good health.

Notes on this clone: The identical CDR3 is also encoded by other nucleotide sequences in the sample. This chain links TRBV7-3 with TRBJ2-3; D not certain. The CDR3 totals 14 residues. Deletions cut 0 bases from V and 0 bases from J, with 4 bases between. Germline V lookup: CDR1 SGHTA, CDR2 FQGTGA. CDR3 in amino acids: CASSLTSSTDTQYF. As DNA, the CDR3 is TGTGCCAGCAGCTTAACGTCGAGCACAGATACGCAGTATTTT.

This clone was seen more than once but under ten times. This chain joins TRBV19 and TRBJ1-1; the D gene is possibly TRBD1 (5 bases). This CDR3 region has 12 residues. The germline V gene encodes CDR1 LNHDA and CDR2 SQIVND (reference sequence). V dropped 5 bases and J dropped 8 bases, with 12 bases sitting between them. CDR3 sequence (DNA): TGTGCCAGTAGTTACTCGCGACAGGAAGCTTTCTTT. Its translation: CASSYSRQEAFF.

The chain has TRBV4-2 and TRBJ2-2, with D maybe TRBD2 (5 bases). V lost 0 bases to trimming and J lost 10 bases, with 9 bases between them. This CDR3 has 13 amino acids. The germline gives CDR1 LGHNA, CDR2 YNFKEQ. The CDR3 sequence: CASSQETGEELFF. Written as DNA, the CDR3 is TGTGCCAGCAGCCAAGAGACCGGGGAGGAGCTGTTTTTT.

This clone was recorded a few times. The J gene is TRBJ2-1, the V gene TRBV9; D might be TRBD1 (6 bases). Trimming removed 4 bases at V and 7 bases at J, with 21 bases between. The germline gives CDR1 SGDLS, CDR2 YYNGEE. The CDR3 runs 16 residues. For the CDR3, the DNA is TGTGCCAGCAGCCCCCCTGGCAGGGGATTTAGTAATGAGCAGTTCTTC. Its protein product is CASSPPGRGFSNEQFF.

There are a few counts of this clone. The gene calls are TRBV6-1 and TRBJ2-7; 9 bases are a match to TRBD1. Germline V gene data show CDR1 as MNHNS and CDR2 as SASEGT. Losses at the gene ends were 7 bases for V and 6 bases for J; bases not matched to a gene: 7. The CDR3 loop spans 13 amino acids. The CDR3 sequence is CASILGQGVEQYF. DNA of the CDR3: TGTGCCAGCATACTGGGACAGGGAGTCGAGCAGTACTTC.

This clone has more than one count but fewer than ten. This chain links TRBV25-1 with TRBJ2-1, with D perhaps being TRBD1 or TRBD2 (5 bases each). V shed 3 bases and J shed 9 bases, with 15 bases lying between them. The CDR3 contains 14 residues. CDR1 is MGHDK and CDR2 is SYGVNS in the germline V gene. This CDR3 is CASSDVGPQTEQFF. DNA of the CDR3: TGTGCCAGCAGTGATGTGGGACCTCAGACTGAGCAGTTCTTC.

The chain links TRBV5-4 to TRBJ1-1; no clear D gene. The germline V gene encodes CDR1 SGHNT and CDR2 YYREEE (reference sequence). The CDR3 extends over 14 amino acids. V was clipped by 0 bases and J by 1 base, with 7 bases between them. CDR3: CASSLGSKNTEAFF. In DNA, the CDR3 is TGTGCCAGCAGCTTGGGATCGAAGAACACTGAAGCTTTCTTT. Using reference TRBV5-4 and TRBJ1-1 for the parts outside the CDR3, the full variable domain is ETGVTQSPTHLIKTRGQQVTLRCSSQSGHNTVSWYQQALGQGPQFIFQYYREEENGRGNFPPRFSGLQFPNYSSELNVNALELDDSALYLCASSLGSKNTEAFFGQGTRLTVV.

V and J are TRBV4-3 and TRBJ2-2, with 7 nucleotides matching TRBD1. The CDR3 contains 16 residues. The germline gives CDR1 LGHNA, CDR2 YSLEER. The V gene end was trimmed by 2 bases and the J gene end by 0 bases; junction bases not matched to a gene: 3. CDR3 bases: TGCGCCAGCAGCCAAAGACAGGGTTCGAACACCGGGGAGCTGTTTTTT. Its translation is CASSQRQGSNTGELFF.

This clone has a handful of counts. The genes are TRBV29-1 and TRBJ1-2; 10 positions match TRBD1. There are 12 residues in the CDR3. Germline CDR1 and CDR2: SQVTM and ANQGSEA. Losses at the gene ends were 5 bases for V and 7 bases for J; bases not matched to a gene: 4. Here the CDR3 DNA reads TGCAGCGTTAGACAGGGGGCTCCTGGCTACACCTTC. Translation gives CSVRQGAPGYTF.

This clone was found a few times. The rearrangement links TRBV6-6 to TRBJ1-2; no firm D call. Germline CDR1 MNHNY, CDR2 SVGAGI (reference sequence). Trimming pared 6 bases from V and 2 bases from J, leaving 19 bases between. CDR3 length equals 16 residues. The CDR3 coding sequence is TGTGCCAGCAGGACCCTCGTTACTGAACACAACTATGGCTACACCTTC. This translates into CASRTLVTEHNYGYTF.

The rearrangement joins TRBV5-4 to TRBJ1-2; 7 bases are a match to TRBD1. Germline V gene data show CDR1 as SGHNT and CDR2 as YYREEE (reference sequence). The CDR3 has 14 residues. Losses at the gene ends were 5 bases for V and 4 bases for J; bases not matched to a gene: 8. Written as DNA, the CDR3 is TGTGCCAGCAGTTTTGACAGGGCTGGCTATGGCTACACCTTC. It codes for CASSFDRAGYGYTF.

This clone was detected only a few times. The rearrangement links TRBV19 to TRBJ1-1; tentative D call: TRBD1 (5 bases). The CDR3 totals 16 residues. V lost 1 base, J lost 0 bases, and 12 bases lay in between. Germline V lookup: CDR1 LNHDA, CDR2 SQIVND (reference sequence). The CDR3 DNA sequence: TGTGCCAGTAGTATAGGCGGGAGGGGATTGAACACTGAAGCTTTCTTT. It is translated as CASSIGGRGLNTEAFF.

This clone has a single count. The rearrangement links TRBV29-1 to TRBJ2-7, with D possibly being TRBD2 (5 bases). The V end lost 4 bases, the J end lost 0 bases, and 10 bases lay between the germline ends. CDR1 SQVTM and CDR2 ANQGSEA come from the germline V gene. There are 13 residues in the CDR3. The CDR3 here is CSVGTVSSYEQYF. As DNA, the CDR3 is TGCAGCGTTGGGACTGTAAGCTCCTACGAGCAGTACTTC.

CDR3 sequence: CASSIDRGLATEAFF. The CDR3 DNA reads as TGTGCCAGTAGTATAGACAGGGGATTGGCCACTGAAGCTTTCTTT. The genes are TRBV19 and TRBJ1-1; D might be TRBD1 (6 bases). Trimming shortened V by 0 bases and J by 4 bases, and 12 bases separated the two germline ends. Germline CDR1 reads LNHDA; CDR2 reads SQIVND (reference sequence). The CDR3 spans 15 residues.

This clone occurred a few times. The J gene is TRBJ2-7, the V gene TRBV30; D remains ambiguous. CDR3 length equals 12 residues. Germline CDR1 is GTSNPN and CDR2 is SVGIG (reference sequence). With 0 bases removed from V and 6 bases from J, the gap between germline ends came to 9 bases. The CDR3 sequence is CAWSVVRGEQYF. The DNA of the CDR3 is TGTGCCTGGAGTGTGGTTAGAGGCGAGCAGTACTTC.

This clone was seen only a few times. The CDR3 DNA reads TGTGCCAGCAGCACGGGACGGCCCGATCAGCCCCAGCATTTT. Translating it yields CASSTGRPDQPQHF. The gene calls are TRBV5-6 and TRBJ1-5, with a possible D match to TRBD1 (5 bases). With 4 bases removed from V and 5 bases from J, the gap between germline ends came to 13 bases. The germline CDR1 and CDR2 sequences are SGHDT and YYEEEE. The CDR3 is 14 amino acids.

The rearrangement links TRBV7-3 to TRBJ2-1; D tentatively reads TRBD1 or TRBD2 (5 bases each). V was cut by 5 bases and J by 3 bases, with 14 bases left in between. Germline assignment: CDR1 SGHTA and CDR2 FQGTGA. The CDR3 loop spans 15 amino acids. The CDR3 sequence: CASSQLGRFYNEQFF. CDR3 nucleotide sequence: TGTGCCAGCAGCCAATTGGGACGGTTCTACAATGAGCAGTTCTTC.

The J gene is TRBJ1-2, the V gene TRBV30; TRBD1 might be the D (5 bases). Germline assignment: CDR1 GTSNPN and CDR2 SVGIG (reference sequence). The CDR3 consists of 13 residues. V gave up 8 bases and J gave up 6 bases, with 19 bases separating them. CDR3 protein: CAETRGRGDGYTF. The DNA of the CDR3 is TGTGCCGAGACTCGGGGGAGGGGAGATGGCTACACCTTC.

This clone was recorded a few times. This chain links TRBV7-9 with TRBJ1-1, with TRBD1 as a possible D gene (5 bases). This CDR3 is 11 amino acids long. From germline, CDR1 is SEHNR and CDR2 FQNEAQ (reference sequence). V was clipped by 5 bases and J by 7 bases, with 8 bases between them. The CDR3 sequence: CASSADSEAFF. In DNA form, the CDR3 reads TGTGCCAGCAGCGCCGACAGTGAAGCTTTCTTT.

In its sample, this clone was seen a few times. In DNA form, the CDR3 reads TGTGCCAGCTCACCACCTTCAGTGACTAGCTCCTACGAGCAGTACTTC. Protein: CASSPPSVTSSYEQYF. The J gene is TRBJ2-7, the V gene TRBV18, with a weak D call TRBD2 (6 bases). From germline, CDR1 is KGHSH and CDR2 LQKENI. V was pared by 0 bases and J by 0 bases, with 12 bases between. The length of the CDR3 is 16 residues.

This clone was observed a few times. The chain employs TRBV7-9 and TRBJ2-3; 8 bases fit TRBD2. The V and J ends lost 5 bases and 0 bases, in that order; junction bases with no gene match: 13. The CDR3 sequence is 18 residues long. The V gene's germline CDR1 is SEHNR and CDR2 FQNEAQ (reference sequence). CDR3 sequence: CASSPGQSGSPSTDTQYF. The CDR3 nucleotides are TGTGCCAGCAGCCCCGGACAAAGCGGGAGTCCTAGCACAGATACGCAGTATTTT.

To note about this clone: Other nucleotide sequences from this sample produce the same CDR3. The chain joins TRBV28 to TRBJ2-3; TRBD2 might be the D (5 bases). The V end lost 3 bases, the J end lost 1 base, and 11 bases lay between the germline ends. Per germline, CDR1 MDHEN and CDR2 SYDVKM. This CDR3 spans 15 amino acids. The CDR3 DNA reads TGTGCCAGCAGTTTGGCGGGTCTTGGCACAGATACGCAGTATTTT. Residues: CASSLAGLGTDTQYF.

The chain has TRBV29-1 and TRBJ2-3, with 8 bases fitting TRBD1. Germline trimming cut 2 bases from V and 6 bases from J; bases unmatched to any gene: 4. CDR1 SQVTM and CDR2 ANQGSEA come from the germline V gene. This CDR3 is built from 13 residues. For the CDR3, the DNA is TGCAGCGTTGAACCGCAGGGGGCTGATACGCAGTATTTT. It is translated as CSVEPQGADTQYF.

The rearrangement links TRBV30 to TRBJ1-6; D gene uncertain. CDR3 length equals 12 residues. The V gene's germline CDR1 is GTSNPN and CDR2 SVGIG (reference sequence). V was cut by 3 bases and J by 7 bases, with 7 bases left in between. The CDR3 reads CAWSDTNSPLHF. CDR3 nucleotides: TGTGCCTGGAGCGACACGAATTCACCCCTCCACTTT.